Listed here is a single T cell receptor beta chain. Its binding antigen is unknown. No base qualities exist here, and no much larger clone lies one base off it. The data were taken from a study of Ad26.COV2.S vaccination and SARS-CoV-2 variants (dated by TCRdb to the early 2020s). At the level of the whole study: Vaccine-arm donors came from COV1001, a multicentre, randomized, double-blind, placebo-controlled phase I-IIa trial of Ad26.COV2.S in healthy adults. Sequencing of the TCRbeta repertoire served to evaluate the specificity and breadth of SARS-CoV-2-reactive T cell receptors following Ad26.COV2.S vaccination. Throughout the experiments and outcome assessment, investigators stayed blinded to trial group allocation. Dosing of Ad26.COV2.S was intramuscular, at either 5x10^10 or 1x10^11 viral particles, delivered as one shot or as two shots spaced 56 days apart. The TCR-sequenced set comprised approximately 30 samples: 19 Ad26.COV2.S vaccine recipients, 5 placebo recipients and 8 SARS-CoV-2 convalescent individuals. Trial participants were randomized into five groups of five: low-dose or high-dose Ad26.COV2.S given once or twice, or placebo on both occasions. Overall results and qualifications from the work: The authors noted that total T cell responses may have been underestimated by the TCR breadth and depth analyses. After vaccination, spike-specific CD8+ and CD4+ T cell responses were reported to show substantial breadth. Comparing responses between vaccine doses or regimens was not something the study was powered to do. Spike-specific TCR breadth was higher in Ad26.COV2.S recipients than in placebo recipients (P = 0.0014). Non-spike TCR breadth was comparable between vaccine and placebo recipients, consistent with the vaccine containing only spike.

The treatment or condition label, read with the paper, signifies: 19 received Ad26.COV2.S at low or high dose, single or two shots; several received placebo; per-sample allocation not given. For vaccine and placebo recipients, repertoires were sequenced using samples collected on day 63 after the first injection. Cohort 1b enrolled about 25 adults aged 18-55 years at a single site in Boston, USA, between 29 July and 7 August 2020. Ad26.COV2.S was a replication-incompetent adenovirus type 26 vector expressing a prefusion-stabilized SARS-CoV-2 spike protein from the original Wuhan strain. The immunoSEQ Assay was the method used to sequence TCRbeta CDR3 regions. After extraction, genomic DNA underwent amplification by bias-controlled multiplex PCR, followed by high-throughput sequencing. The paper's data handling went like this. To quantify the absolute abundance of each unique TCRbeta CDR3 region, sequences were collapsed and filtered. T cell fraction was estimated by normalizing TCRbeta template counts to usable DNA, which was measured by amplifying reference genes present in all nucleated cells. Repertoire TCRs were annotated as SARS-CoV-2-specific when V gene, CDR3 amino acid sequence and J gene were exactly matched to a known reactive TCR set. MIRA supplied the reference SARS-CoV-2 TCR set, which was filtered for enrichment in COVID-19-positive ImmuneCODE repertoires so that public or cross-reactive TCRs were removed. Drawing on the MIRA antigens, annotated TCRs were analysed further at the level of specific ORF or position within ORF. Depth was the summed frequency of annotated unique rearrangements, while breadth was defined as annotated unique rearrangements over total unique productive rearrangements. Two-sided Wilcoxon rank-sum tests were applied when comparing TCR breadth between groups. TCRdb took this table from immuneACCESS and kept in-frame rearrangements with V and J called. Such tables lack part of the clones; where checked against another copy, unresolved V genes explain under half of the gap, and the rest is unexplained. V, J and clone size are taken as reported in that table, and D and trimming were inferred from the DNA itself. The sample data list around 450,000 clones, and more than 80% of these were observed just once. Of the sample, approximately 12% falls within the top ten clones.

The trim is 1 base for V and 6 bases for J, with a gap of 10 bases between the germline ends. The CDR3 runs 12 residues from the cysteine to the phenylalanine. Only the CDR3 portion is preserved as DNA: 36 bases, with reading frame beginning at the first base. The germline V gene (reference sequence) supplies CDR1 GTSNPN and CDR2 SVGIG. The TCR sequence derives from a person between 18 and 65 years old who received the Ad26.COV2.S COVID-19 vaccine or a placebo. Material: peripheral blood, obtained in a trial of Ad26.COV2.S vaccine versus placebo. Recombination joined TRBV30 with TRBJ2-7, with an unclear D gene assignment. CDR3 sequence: CAWSEPPLEQYF. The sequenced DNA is TGTGCCTGGAGTGAGCCCCCGCTCGAGCAGTACTTC. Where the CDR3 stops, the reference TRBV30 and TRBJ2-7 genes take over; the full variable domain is SQTIHQWPATLVQPVGSPLSLECTVEGTSNPNLYWYRQAAGRGLQLLFYSVGIGQISSEVPQNLSASRPQDRQFILSSKKLLLSDSGFYLCAWSEPPLEQYFGPGTRLTVT.